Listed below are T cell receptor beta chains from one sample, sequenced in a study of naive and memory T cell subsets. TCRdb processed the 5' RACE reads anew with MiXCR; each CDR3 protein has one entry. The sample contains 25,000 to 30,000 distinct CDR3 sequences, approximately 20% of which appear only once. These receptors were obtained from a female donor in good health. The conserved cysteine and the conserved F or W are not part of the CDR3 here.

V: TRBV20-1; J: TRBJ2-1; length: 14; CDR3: SANPLGRAGVDEQF
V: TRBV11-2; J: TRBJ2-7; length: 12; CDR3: ASSPTSGSYEQY
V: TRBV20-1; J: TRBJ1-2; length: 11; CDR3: SAPPAASYGYT
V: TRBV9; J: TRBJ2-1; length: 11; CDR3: ASSKTGDNEQF
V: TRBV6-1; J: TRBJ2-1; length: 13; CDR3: ASSEYLVQYNEQF
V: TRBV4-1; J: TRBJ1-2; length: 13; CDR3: ASSQEGTGEDGYT
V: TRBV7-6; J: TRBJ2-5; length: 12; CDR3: ASSPIGSRETQY
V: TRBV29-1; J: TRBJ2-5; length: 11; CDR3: SVEARLTETQY
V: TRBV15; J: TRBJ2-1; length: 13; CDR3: ATSRDRGSYNEQF
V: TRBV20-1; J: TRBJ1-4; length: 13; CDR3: SAVPPGQANEKLF
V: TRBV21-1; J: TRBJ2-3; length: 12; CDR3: ASSTSTGTDTQY
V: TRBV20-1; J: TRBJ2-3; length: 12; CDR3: SAIQREGQDTQY
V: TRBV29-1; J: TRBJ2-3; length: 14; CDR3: SVENLSGASTDTQY
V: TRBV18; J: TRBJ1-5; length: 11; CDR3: ASSMTENQPQH
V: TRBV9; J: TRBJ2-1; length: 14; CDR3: ASSPWTSGSPNEQF
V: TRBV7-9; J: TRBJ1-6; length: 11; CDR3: ASSPWGGSPLH
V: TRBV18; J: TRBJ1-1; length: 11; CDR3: ASLGQGSTEAF
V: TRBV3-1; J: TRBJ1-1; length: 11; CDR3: ASSRQLNTEAF
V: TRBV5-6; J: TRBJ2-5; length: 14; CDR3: ASSLEASGEQETQY
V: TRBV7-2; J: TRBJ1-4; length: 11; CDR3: ASSINREEKLF
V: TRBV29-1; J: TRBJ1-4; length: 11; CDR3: SVGTVLNEKLF
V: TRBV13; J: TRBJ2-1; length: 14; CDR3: ASSFVAGTTYNEQF
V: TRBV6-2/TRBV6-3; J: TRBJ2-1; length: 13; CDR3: ASTDLASTYNEQF
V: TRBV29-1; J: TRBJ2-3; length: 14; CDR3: SVGGLAGRSTDTQY
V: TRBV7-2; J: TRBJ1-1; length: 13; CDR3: ASSLSTGVGTEAF
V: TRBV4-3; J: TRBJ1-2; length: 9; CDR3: ASSQGYGYT
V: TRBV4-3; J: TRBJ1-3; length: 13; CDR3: ASSQDTTSGNTIY
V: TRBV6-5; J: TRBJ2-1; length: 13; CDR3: ASSLDFRSYNEQF
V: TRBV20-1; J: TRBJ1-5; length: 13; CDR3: SARRADRESQPQH
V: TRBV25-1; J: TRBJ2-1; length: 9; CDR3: ASSEGGGRF
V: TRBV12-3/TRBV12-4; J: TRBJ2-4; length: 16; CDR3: ASNSYDFAGGAKNIQY
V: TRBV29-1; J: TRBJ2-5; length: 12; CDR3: SVEDRAEIPTQY
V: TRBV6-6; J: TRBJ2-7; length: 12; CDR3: ASSYSNAGVEQY
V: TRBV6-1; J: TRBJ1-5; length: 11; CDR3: ASSSDIYQPQH
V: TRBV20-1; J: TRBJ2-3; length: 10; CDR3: SAPDRGDTQY